This T cell receptor beta chain was sequenced for a study of blood T cell repertoires in COVID-19. Study-wide background: The cDNA or gDNA used as material had been derived from T cells, B-cell-depleted T cells, or PBMCs.

The protocol was immunoSEQ multiplex PCR, while the TCRdb copy is restricted to in-frame clones and leaves out a portion. The top ten clones hold approximately 6.2% of a sample with 93,000 or so clones, roughly 87% of them seen once. This CDR3 comprises 13 residues. Germline V lookup: CDR1 KGHSH, CDR2 LQKENI. The V and J ends lost 6 bases and 2 bases, in that order; junction bases with no gene match: 1. This chain uses TRBV18 with TRBJ2-7; 10 positions match TRBD2. The TCR originated in a human donor in a cohort sampled during active COVID-19. Sequencing used peripheral blood. This chain's CDR3 is CASSGTSAYEQYF. The CDR3 DNA is TGTGCCAGCTCCGGGACTAGCGCCTACGAGCAGTACTTC.